Sequencing of this T cell receptor beta chain was carried out in a study of tumor-infiltrating lymphocytes in primary liver carcinoma. They got blood RNA out of unsorted whole blood and also pulled out germline DNA. Germline CDR1 is MDHEN and CDR2 is SYDVKM. This CDR3 region has 14 residues. Of note for this clonotype: Relative to the germline gene, one junction end is altered; a read error may explain this.

Researchers generated TCR beta cDNA from approximately 0.55 ug of total RNA, relying on a constant-region primer. Slightly modified ARM-PCR with three nested multiplex PCR rounds yielded TCR beta libraries. Investigators reported that the first two PCR rounds, at about 11 cycles each, used TRBV1-TRBV30 forward primers with a C-beta reverse primer. MiXCR, applied by TCRdb to the multiplex PCR reads, yields one record per CDR3 protein. The table has 300,000 to 350,000 distinct CDR3 sequences, approximately 54% seen once. J is TRBJ1-2 and V is TRBV28; TRBD1 is a possible D gene (5 bases). This clonotype originated in a woman in her twenties or thirties with primary liver carcinoma and hepatitis B virus infection. Sequenced sample: peripheral blood. The CDR3 sequence: CANSLRQGGYGYTF. As DNA, the CDR3 is TGTGCCAACAGTTTAAGGCAGGGAGGCTATGGCTACACCTTC.